Included here is one T cell receptor beta chain sequence, with context. Deletions cut 2 bases from V and 0 bases from J, with 11 bases between. Germline V gene lookup returns CDR1 SQVTM and CDR2 ANQGSEA. The CDR3 loop spans 15 amino acids. The sample originates from a study of shared T cell receptors in the human thymus. The protocol was immunoSEQ multiplex PCR, while the TCRdb copy is restricted to in-frame clones and leaves out a portion. The sample includes roughly 560,000 clones, more than 75% of them seen just once. This sample also appeared in a second study, on human thymus T cells. That work states: Corrective heart surgery yielded the resections from which the thymus tissue came. An apparent bias in V and J gene usage was seen in thymic and blood repertoires. Thymic repertoires from unrelated individuals overlapped highly, related research reported.

The chain has TRBV29-1 and TRBJ2-1; D not certain. The sequence was collected from a boy under three years old with a congenital heart defect. Material: thymocytes. The CDR3 loop is CSVENSYSSYNEQFF. CDR3 DNA: TGCAGCGTTGAAAACTCTTATAGCTCCTACAATGAGCAGTTCTTC.